The next 8 T cell receptor beta chains were all read from a single sample in a study of blood T cell repertoires in COVID-19. Profiled with immunoSEQ multiplex PCR; TCRdb holds only in-frame clones, not every one. The data contain about 230,000 clones, 65% to 90% of them seen just once; the ten biggest clones take up 9.5% to 13%. Material for sequencing was peripheral blood. The receptors here all came from a man aged 50 to 59 with COVID-19, enrolled during active disease.

The J gene is TRBJ1-1, the V gene TRBV7-7; D is uncertain. CDR1 is SSHAT and CDR2 is FNYEAQ in the germline V gene (reference sequence). The CDR3 spans 14 residues. Trimming left V 2 bases short and J 5 bases short, with 12 bases between. The CDR3 nucleotides read TGTGCCAGCAGCTTAAGCCCCCAGCGGACTGAAGCTTTCTTT. It yields the protein CASSLSPQRTEAFF.

The V call is TRBV3-1 (or the pseudogene TRBV3-2), the J call TRBJ1-5, with D perhaps matching TRBD1 (6 bases). Germline CDR1 reads LGHDT; CDR2 reads YNNKEL (reference sequence). The V and J ends lost 1 base and 4 bases respectively, with 11 bases between them. This CDR3 is built from 15 residues. Written as DNA, the CDR3 is TGTGCCAGCAGCCAAGGAACAGGGAGAAATCAGCCCCAGCATTTT. It translates to CASSQGTGRNQPQHF.

The chain links TRBV6-6 to TRBJ2-1, with 7 nucleotides matching TRBD2. Unmatched junction bases numbered 5, after V lost 0 bases and J lost 6 bases. Germline CDR1 is MNHNY and CDR2 is SVGAGI (reference sequence). CDR3 length equals 15 residues. CDR3: CASSYSRLAANEQFF. In DNA form, the CDR3 reads TGTGCCAGCAGTTACTCTCGGCTAGCGGCCAATGAGCAGTTCTTC.

This sequence joins TRBV5-4 and TRBJ1-1; TRBD1 matches 7 bases. After removal of 4 bases from V and 5 bases from J, the junction contained 11 bases not matched to a gene. The CDR3 covers 15 residues. Germline assignment: CDR1 SGHNT and CDR2 YYREEE (reference sequence). In nucleotides, the CDR3 is TGTGCCAGCAGCACCCCCACACAGGGGAATACTGAAGCTTTCTTT. It translates to CASSTPTQGNTEAFF.

The chain carries TRBV2 and TRBJ2-5; D is perhaps TRBD1 (6 bases). Germline CDR1 reads SNHLY; CDR2 reads FYNNEI. V was trimmed by 8 bases and J by 0 bases, leaving 16 bases between them. CDR3 length: 15 residues. CDR3 region: CASARKGHYQETQYF. The CDR3 nucleotides are TGTGCCAGCGCCCGAAAGGGACACTACCAAGAGACCCAGTACTTC. Supplemented by reference TRBV2 and TRBJ2-5, the full variable domain reads EPEVTQTPSHQVTQMGQEVILRCVPISNHLYFYWYRQILGQKVEFLVSFYNNEISEKSEIFDDQFSVERPDGSNFTLKIRSTKLEDSAMYFCASARKGHYQETQYFGPGTRLLVL.

In DNA form, the CDR3 reads TGTGCCAGTAGTCCAGGGACTAGCGGGAGTTACGAGCAGTACTTC. Protein product: CASSPGTSGSYEQYF. The chain uses TRBV19 and TRBJ2-7; TRBD2 matches at 14 bases. The CDR3 totals 15 residues. The germline gives CDR1 LNHDA, CDR2 SQIVND (reference sequence). V gave up 5 bases and J gave up 4 bases; unmatched junction bases: 4.

This chain connects TRBV2 to TRBJ1-1, with a tentative D call TRBD1 (5 bases). CDR1 and CDR2 (germline): SNHLY, FYNNEI. Trimming stripped 7 bases from V and 5 bases from J, with 14 bases between. This CDR3 spans 13 amino acids. The CDR3 reads CASKRRGYTEAFF. Written as DNA, the CDR3 is TGTGCCAGCAAAAGGAGGGGTTATACTGAAGCTTTCTTT. The entire variable domain, with the rest obtained from reference TRBV2 and TRBJ1-1, is as follows: EPEVTQTPSHQVTQMGQEVILRCVPISNHLYFYWYRQILGQKVEFLVSFYNNEISEKSEIFDDQFSVERPDGSNFTLKIRSTKLEDSAMYFCASKRRGYTEAFFGQGTRLTVV.

The chain recombines TRBV10-3 with TRBJ1-5, with 11 nucleotides matching TRBD1. CDR1 is ENHRY and CDR2 is SYGVKD in the germline V gene. Trimming at V came to 2 bases and at J to 0 bases, leaving 0 bases not matched to a gene. This CDR3 has 16 amino acids. CDR3 amino acids: CAISEGQGASNQPQHF. CDR3 DNA: TGTGCCATCAGTGAGGGACAGGGGGCTAGCAATCAGCCCCAGCATTTT.